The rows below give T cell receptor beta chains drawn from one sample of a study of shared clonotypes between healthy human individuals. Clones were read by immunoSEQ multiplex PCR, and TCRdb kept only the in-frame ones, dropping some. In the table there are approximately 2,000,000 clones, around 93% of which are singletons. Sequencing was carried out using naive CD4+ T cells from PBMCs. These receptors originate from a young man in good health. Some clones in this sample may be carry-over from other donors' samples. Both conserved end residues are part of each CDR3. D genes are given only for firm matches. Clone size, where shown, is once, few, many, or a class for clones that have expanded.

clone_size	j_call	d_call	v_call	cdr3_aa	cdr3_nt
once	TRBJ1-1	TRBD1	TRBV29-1	CSVAQQRQGTEAFF	TGCAGCGTTGCCCAACAGAGACAGGGAACTGAAGCTTTCTTT
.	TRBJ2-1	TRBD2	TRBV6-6	CASSYSGNDEQFF	TGTGCCAGCAGTTATAGCGGGAATGATGAGCAGTTCTTC
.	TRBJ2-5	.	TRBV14	CASSQVTGQETQYF	TGTGCCAGCAGCCAAGTAACCGGGCAAGAGACCCAGTACTTC
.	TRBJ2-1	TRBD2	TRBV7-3	CASSLRTSDSNEQFF	TGTGCCAGCAGCCTCCGGACTAGCGACTCCAATGAGCAGTTCTTC
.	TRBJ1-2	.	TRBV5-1	CASSLETPGLKTNYGYTF	TGCGCCAGCAGCTTGGAGACGCCGGGACTGAAGACTAACTATGGCTACACCTTC
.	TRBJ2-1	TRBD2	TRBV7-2	CASSLGLAAYNEQFF	TGTGCCAGCAGCTTAGGACTAGCTGCCTACAATGAGCAGTTCTTC
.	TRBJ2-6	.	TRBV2	CASSVTRSGANVLTF	TGTGCCAGCAGTGTGACACGTTCTGGGGCCAACGTCCTGACTTTC
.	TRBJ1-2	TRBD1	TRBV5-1	CASSSQGLAGYTF	TGCGCCAGCAGCTCACAGGGGTTGGCTGGCTACACCTTC
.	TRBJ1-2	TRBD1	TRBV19	CASRQGASYGYTF	TGTGCCAGTAGGCAGGGGGCCTCTTATGGCTACACCTTC
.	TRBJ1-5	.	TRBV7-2	CASSLRASSGGNQPQHF	TGTGCCAGCAGCTTAAGGGCCAGCTCGGGAGGAAATCAGCCCCAGCATTTT
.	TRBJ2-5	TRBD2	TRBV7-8	CASSLVGFGTSGGVVQETQYF	TGTGCCAGCAGCTTAGTGGGTTTCGGGACTAGCGGGGGGGTGGTCCAAGAGACCCAGTACTTC
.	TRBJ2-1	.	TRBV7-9	CASSQRRGSGNEQFF	TGTGCCAGCAGCCAAAGAAGAGGGAGCGGGAATGAGCAGTTCTTC
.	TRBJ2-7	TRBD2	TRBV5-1	CASSFLSGSPSEQYF	TGCGCCAGCAGCTTCTTAAGCGGGAGCCCCAGCGAGCAGTACTTC
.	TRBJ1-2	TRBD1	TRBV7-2	CASSYGQGAHGYTF	TGTGCCAGCAGCTACGGACAGGGGGCGCATGGCTACACCTTC
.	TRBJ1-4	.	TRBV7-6	CASSSLRGEKLFF	TGTGCCAGCAGCTCCCTACGAGGGGAAAAACTGTTTTTT
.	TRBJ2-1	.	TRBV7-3	CASSLTGGKVSYNEQFF	TGTGCCAGCAGCTTAACAGGCGGGAAAGTATCCTACAATGAGCAGTTCTTC
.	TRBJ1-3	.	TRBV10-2	CASRVSGAHSGNTIYF	TGCGCCAGCAGAGTTTCGGGGGCTCATTCTGGAAACACCATATATTTT
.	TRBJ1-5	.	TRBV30	CAWSALKGNYQPQHF	TGTGCCTGGAGTGCCCTCAAGGGAAACTATCAGCCCCAGCATTTT
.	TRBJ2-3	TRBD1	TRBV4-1	CASSQADRAADTQYF	TGCGCCAGCAGCCAGGCGGACAGGGCCGCAGATACGCAGTATTTT
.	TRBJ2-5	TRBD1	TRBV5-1	CASAYRGTGEETQYF	TGCGCCAGCGCCTACCGAGGGACAGGAGAAGAGACCCAGTACTTC
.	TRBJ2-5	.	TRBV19	CASSIQVQETQYF	TGTGCCAGTAGTATCCAGGTACAAGAGACCCAGTACTTC
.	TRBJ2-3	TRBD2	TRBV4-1	CASSPGALAGGTDTQYF	TGCGCCAGCAGCCCGGGGGCACTAGCGGGAGGAACAGATACGCAGTATTTT
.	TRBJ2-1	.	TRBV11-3	CASSLDSYNEQFF	TGTGCCAGCAGCTTAGACTCTTACAATGAGCAGTTCTTC
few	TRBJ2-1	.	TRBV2	CTGTVHNEQFF	TGTACCGGGACTGTTCATAATGAGCAGTTCTTC
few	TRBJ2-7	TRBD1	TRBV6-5	CASSPVRGPDEQYF	TGTGCCAGCAGCCCAGTTAGGGGGCCGGACGAGCAGTACTTC
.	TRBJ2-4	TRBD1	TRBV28	CASSFYAGGNNRTKNIQYF	TGTGCCAGCAGTTTTTATGCAGGGGGTAATAATAGGACCAAAAACATTCAGTACTTC
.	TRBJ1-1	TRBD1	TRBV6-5	CASSWDRGVSKAFF	TGTGCCAGCAGTTGGGACAGGGGGGTAAGCAAAGCTTTCTTT
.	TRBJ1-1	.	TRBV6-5	CASSWQTNTEAFF	TGTGCCAGCAGTTGGCAGACCAACACTGAAGCTTTCTTT
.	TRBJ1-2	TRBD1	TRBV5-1	CASSLGQGDYGYTF	TGCGCCAGCAGCTTGGGTCAGGGGGACTATGGCTACACCTTC
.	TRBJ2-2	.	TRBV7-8	CASSLRGGGSGELFF	TGTGCCAGCAGCCTTCGCGGTGGGGGATCCGGGGAGCTGTTTTTT
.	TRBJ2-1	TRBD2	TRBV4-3	CASSLQGTSGYNEQFF	TGCGCCAGCAGCCTTCAAGGTACTAGCGGCTACAATGAGCAGTTCTTC